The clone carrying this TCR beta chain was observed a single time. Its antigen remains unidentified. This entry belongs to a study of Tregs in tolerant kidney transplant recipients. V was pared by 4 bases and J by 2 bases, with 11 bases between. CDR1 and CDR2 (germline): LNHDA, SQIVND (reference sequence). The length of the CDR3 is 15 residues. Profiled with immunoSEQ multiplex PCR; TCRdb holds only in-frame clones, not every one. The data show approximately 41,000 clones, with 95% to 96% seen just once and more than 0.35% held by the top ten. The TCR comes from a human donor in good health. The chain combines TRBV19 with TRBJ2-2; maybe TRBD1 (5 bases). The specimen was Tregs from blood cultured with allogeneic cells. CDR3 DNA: TGTGCCAGTAGTACCTGGACAATAAACACCGGGGAGCTGTTTTTT. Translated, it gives CASSTWTINTGELFF.